A single sample gave rise to the 27 T cell receptor beta chains below, sequenced in a study of T cell responses to AZD1222 COVID-19 vaccine. Sequencing was performed with immunoSEQ multiplex PCR; in TCRdb, only in-frame clones are kept and a portion is missing. The sample lists 90,000 to 150,000 clones, around 92% occurring once. The source material was peripheral blood, sampled 28 days after the second AZD1222 dose. The origin of the receptors is an adult who received the AZD1222 COVID-19 vaccine.

V gene TRBV6-5 combines with J gene TRBJ2-2; D is perhaps TRBD2 (6 bases). The V end was cut by 6 bases, the J end by 2 bases, with 10 bases between. The CDR3 spans 14 residues. The germline V gene has CDR1 MNHEY and CDR2 SVGAGI. CDR3 sequence (DNA): TGTGCCAGCAGCGAGGAGGGTAACACCGGGGAGCTGTTTTTT. Its protein product is CASSEEGNTGELFF.

The chain recombines TRBV4-1 with TRBJ2-7, with TRBD1 as a possible D gene (6 bases). From germline, CDR1 is MGHRA and CDR2 YSYEKL. Between the trimmed V and J ends, which lost 1 base and 5 bases, there was a span of 24 bases. This CDR3 comprises 18 residues. The CDR3 nucleotides read TGCGCCAGCAGCCAAGCTACCGTTTTGGGGGCTGACCAAGACGAGCAGTACTTC. Translated: CASSQATVLGADQDEQYF.

CDR3 loop: CASSTRQGYEQYF. The CDR3, as DNA: TGTGCCAGTAGTACTCGACAGGGATACGAGCAGTACTTC. The chain employs TRBV19 and TRBJ2-7; TRBD1 matches at 7 bases. The ends lost 4 bases at V and 4 bases at J; junction bases unmatched: 4. This CDR3 has 13 amino acids. Germline lookup yields CDR1 LNHDA and CDR2 SQIVND (reference sequence).

The CDR3 reads CASSQAGPDGYTF. CDR3 nucleotide sequence: TGTGCCAGCAGCCAAGCCGGACCCGATGGCTACACCTTC. This chain connects TRBV4-2 to TRBJ1-2; D is unclear. Trimming left V 1 base short and J 6 bases short, with 9 bases between. Germline V gene lookup returns CDR1 LGHNA and CDR2 YNFKEQ. The CDR3 extends over 13 amino acids.

This chain uses TRBV6-5 with TRBJ1-5, with TRBD1 as a possible D gene (5 bases). The V gene's germline CDR1 is MNHEY and CDR2 SVGAGI. This CDR3 spans 15 amino acids. The germline V and J ends were trimmed by 4 bases and 1 base, with 11 bases remaining between them. DNA of the CDR3: TGTGCCAGCAGTTCCATTGGGGCGAGCAATCAGCCCCAGCATTTT. Amino acid sequence: CASSSIGASNQPQHF.

This chain joins TRBV2 and TRBJ1-4; possibly TRBD1 for D (5 bases). The CDR3 has 17 residues. Trimming shortened V by 7 bases and J by 1 base, and 19 bases separated the two germline ends. CDR1 is SNHLY, CDR2 FYNNEI, per germline. The CDR3 reads CASNVGRVKGTNEKLFF. CDR3 nucleotide sequence: TGTGCCAGCAATGTGGGCAGGGTGAAAGGAACTAATGAAAAACTGTTTTTT.

The chain uses TRBV7-2 and TRBJ2-2; 9 nucleotides align to TRBD2. This CDR3 is built from 16 residues. The ends lost 5 bases at V and 1 base at J; junction bases unmatched: 5. The germline V gene encodes CDR1 SGHTA and CDR2 FQGNSA. DNA of the CDR3: TGTGCCAGCAGCACCCGACTAGCGGTGAACACCGGGGAGCTGTTTTTT. Protein product: CASSTRLAVNTGELFF.

This chain links TRBV7-9 with TRBJ2-3, with 16 bases identical to TRBD2. The CDR3 runs to 17 residues. CDR1 and CDR2 (germline): SEHNR, FQNEAQ (reference sequence). V shed 6 bases and J 3 bases; nucleotides not matched to a gene: 6. CDR3 bases: TGTGCCAGCAGGACGGGACTAGCGGGGGGGACAACAGATACGCAGTATTTT. Protein: CASRTGLAGGTTDTQYF. Filled out from reference TRBV7-9 and TRBJ2-3, the complete variable domain reads DTGVSQNPRHKITKRGQNVTFRCDPISEHNRLYWYRQTLGQGPEFLTYFQNEAQLEKSRLLSDRFSAERPKGSFSTLEIQRTEQGDSAMYLCASRTGLAGGTTDTQYFGPGTRLTVL.

This chain uses TRBV5-1 with TRBJ2-3; 7 nucleotides align to TRBD1. This CDR3 has 14 amino acids. Germline V CDR1 and CDR2: SGHRS, YFSETQ. V lost 0 bases and J lost 4; bases outside the gene matches: 2. The CDR3 DNA sequence: TGCGCCAGCAGCTTGGGACAGGGCCCAGATACGCAGTATTTT. Translating it yields CASSLGQGPDTQYF. The full variable domain, in which reference TRBV5-1 and TRBJ2-3 provide the parts outside the CDR3, is KAGVTQTPRYLIKTRGQQVTLSCSPISGHRSVSWYQQTPGQGLQFLFEYFSETQRNKGNFPGRFSGRQFSNSRSEMNVSTLELGDSALYLCASSLGQGPDTQYFGPGTRLTVL.

The chain couples TRBV27 to TRBJ2-7; D not resolved. This CDR3 region has 12 residues. V lost 4 bases and J lost 7, with 11 bases in between. The V gene's germline CDR1 is MNHEY and CDR2 SMNVEV (reference sequence). Here the CDR3 reads CASSSTSLEQYF. CDR3 nucleotides: TGTGCCAGCAGTTCTACAAGTCTTGAGCAGTACTTC.

The chain carries TRBV18 and TRBJ1-1, with 7 bases matching TRBD1. The V gene end was trimmed by 6 bases and the J gene end by 6 bases; junction bases not matched to a gene: 7. Germline V gene lookup returns CDR1 KGHSH and CDR2 LQKENI. This CDR3 has 13 amino acids. CDR3 bases: TGTGCCAGCTCGCAAGACAGGGTTGCTGAAGCTTTCTTT. Translated, it gives CASSQDRVAEAFF.

The chain combines TRBV2 with TRBJ1-4; 8 bases fit TRBD1. Trimming took 4 bases from V and 8 from J; bases not matched to a gene: 6. From germline, CDR1 is SNHLY and CDR2 FYNNEI. The CDR3 covers 14 residues. The CDR3 sequence: CASSADRGWEKLFF. CDR3 DNA: TGTGCCAGCAGTGCTGACAGGGGCTGGGAAAAACTGTTTTTT.

CDR3 region: CVTKPIRDTEAFF. The CDR3 DNA reads as TGTGTTACGAAGCCTATCCGAGACACTGAAGCTTTCTTT. J is TRBJ1-1 and V is TRBV15; D is ambiguous. This CDR3 contains 13 residues. Germline loops: CDR1 LNHNV, CDR2 YYDKDF (reference sequence).

V usage is TRBV18 and J usage is TRBJ1-4, with 9 positions matching TRBD1. The CDR3 has 14 amino acids. The V and J ends lost 4 bases and 8 bases, in that order; junction bases with no gene match: 5. Germline loops: CDR1 KGHSH, CDR2 LQKENI. DNA for the CDR3: TGTGCCAGCTCACGGGGACAGGGCCTCGAAAAACTGTTTTTT. Its protein is CASSRGQGLEKLFF.

This rearrangement joins TRBV7-2 to TRBJ1-6; D gene unclear. This CDR3 region has 12 residues. Germline lookup yields CDR1 SGHTA and CDR2 FQGNSA. V was trimmed by 5 bases and J by 9 bases, leaving 8 bases between them. CDR3 nucleotide sequence: TGTGCCAGCAGCCATACCATTTCACCCCTCCACTTT. Its translation is CASSHTISPLHF. Combining the CDR3 with reference TRBV7-2 and TRBJ1-6 gives the whole variable domain GAGVSQSPSNKVTEKGKDVELRCDPISGHTALYWYRQSLGQGLEFLIYFQGNSAPDKSGLPSDRFSAERTGGSVSTLTIQRTQQEDSAVYLCASSHTISPLHFGNGTRLTVT.

The rearrangement links TRBV6-5 to TRBJ2-1; D is undetermined. Germline V lookup: CDR1 MNHEY, CDR2 SVGAGI. The CDR3 extends over 14 amino acids. Trimming cost V 7 bases and J 0 bases, with 10 bases left between them. CDR3 DNA sequence: TGTGCCAGCACCCGACAAGGCTCCTACAATGAGCAGTTCTTC. This codes for CASTRQGSYNEQFF.

CDR3 region: CASSERLNLMTIYF. DNA of the CDR3: TGTGCCAGCAGTGAACGACTGAACCTTATGACCATATATTTT. This sequence joins TRBV6-1 and TRBJ1-3; D call uncertain. V was cut by 2 bases and J by 10 bases, with 15 bases left in between. Germline CDR1 is MNHNS and CDR2 is SASEGT. The CDR3 sequence is 14 residues long.

To note about this clone: Because the CDR3 is missing its conserved closing phenylalanine or tryptophan, this is likely a read error. It is unclear where the CDR3 begins or ends on the DNA, so no DNA is shown, and the CDR3 is as TCRdb lists it. The chain joins TRBV10-1 to TRBJ1-2. Germline loops: CDR1 WNHNN, CDR2 SYGVQD (reference sequence). Counting both end residues, the CDR3 totals 13 amino acids. CDR3 region: CASSASVRSRKTY.

This clone has just one count. This rearrangement joins TRBV18 to TRBJ2-7, with 11 bases fitting TRBD1. This CDR3 has 15 amino acids. The junction had 8 bases not matched to a gene; V was cut back by 5 bases and J by 5 bases. Germline values: CDR1 KGHSH, CDR2 LQKENI. CDR3 DNA: TGTGCCAGCTCAGCGGGGACAGGGGGGGATAACGAGCAGTACTTC. It codes for CASSAGTGGDNEQYF.

A single count supports this clone. This chain uses TRBV11-2 with TRBJ2-3, with TRBD2 identical over 9 bases. Germline CDR1 is SGHAT and CDR2 is FQNNGV. J lost 6 bases, V lost 5 bases, and 15 bases had no gene match. The CDR3 has 17 amino acids. The CDR3 sequence is CASSPPYLRGGLDTQYF. The CDR3 bases are TGTGCCAGCAGCCCGCCGTATCTGCGGGGGGGCCTCGATACGCAGTATTTT.

The gene calls are TRBV7-8 and TRBJ1-1; D unresolved. V was trimmed by 5 bases and J by 5 bases, leaving 15 bases between them. CDR1 and CDR2 from the germline V gene are SGHVS and FQNEAQ. The CDR3 extends over 14 amino acids. The CDR3 DNA follows: TGTGCCAGCAGCACGACCACGATAGGGACTGAAGCTTTCTTT. Its translation is CASSTTTIGTEAFF.

V and J are TRBV2 and TRBJ1-5; D gene ambiguous. Trimming cost V 4 bases and J 4 bases, with 11 bases left between them. The germline gives CDR1 SNHLY, CDR2 FYNNEI. The CDR3 consists of 14 residues. The CDR3 protein is CASSGSGTNQPQHF. Written as DNA, the CDR3 is TGTGCCAGCAGTGGGTCGGGCACTAATCAGCCCCAGCATTTT.

This sequence joins TRBV7-9 and TRBJ1-5; TRBD1 matches at 7 bases. Germline V gives CDR1 SEHNR, CDR2 FQNEAQ (reference sequence). The V and J ends lost 5 bases and 2 bases, in that order; junction bases with no gene match: 3. CDR3 length equals 14 residues. The CDR3 sequence is CASSTQGGNQPQHF. As DNA, the CDR3 is TGTGCCAGCAGCACCCAGGGGGGCAATCAGCCCCAGCATTTT.

CDR3 sequence reads: CASSIRLVGETQYF. CDR3 bases: TGTGCCAGCAGCATTCGCCTAGTTGGAGAGACCCAGTACTTC. This chain connects TRBV11-3 to TRBJ2-5; D is unresolved. Germline V gene lookup returns CDR1 SGHNT and CDR2 YENEEA. Trimming took 5 bases from V and 4 from J, leaving 14 bases between them. CDR3 length: 14 amino acids.

The rearrangement joins TRBV28 to TRBJ1-1, with unresolved D. This CDR3 is 15 amino acids long. Germline V lookup: CDR1 MDHEN, CDR2 SYDVKM. Trimming shortened V by 1 base and J by 4 bases, and 13 bases separated the two germline ends. CDR3 protein: CASSLLENRATEAFF. CDR3 nucleotide sequence: TGTGCCAGCAGTTTATTGGAAAACCGTGCCACTGAAGCTTTCTTT.

V and J are TRBV6-4 and TRBJ2-1; 9 positions agree with TRBD2. Germline loops: CDR1 MRHNA, CDR2 SNTAGT. The CDR3 totals 15 residues. V lost 3 bases and J lost 0; bases outside the gene matches: 0. CDR3 sequence: CASSELAGSYNEQFF. CDR3 bases: TGTGCCAGCAGTGAACTAGCGGGCTCCTACAATGAGCAGTTCTTC.

The CDR3 reads CASSVGVGFEQYF. The CDR3 DNA follows: TGTGCCAGCAGCGTGGGGGTAGGCTTTGAGCAGTACTTC. The rearrangement uses TRBV9 and TRBJ2-7; the D call may be TRBD1 or TRBD2 (5 bases each). The CDR3 length is 13 residues. With 2 bases removed from V and 7 bases from J, the gap between germline ends came to 13 bases. Looked up from germline, CDR1 is SGDLS and CDR2 is YYNGEE.